This section outlines one TCR beta chain sequence together with its context. The antigen is not known. The assay was immunoSEQ multiplex PCR, and TCRdb's table has in-frame clones only and misses some. The sample shows roughly 13,000 clones, around four fifths of them seen only once. The data derive from a study of T cell repertoires in ileal Crohn's disease. Overall study results and limits: Endoscopic recurrence occurred in every patient whose clonality exceeded 26.8%.

Germline CDR1 reads MGHRA; CDR2 reads YSYEKL. Trimming shortened V by 1 base and J by 8 bases, and 15 bases separated the two germline ends. The CDR3 consists of 16 residues. The sample consisted of ileal tissue. This sequence originates from an adult with Crohn's disease. V gene TRBV4-1 combines with J gene TRBJ1-6; no firm D call. CDR3 sequence: CASSQGSGRWDSPLHF. In DNA form, the CDR3 reads TGCGCCAGCAGCCAAGGAAGCGGCAGGTGGGATTCACCCCTCCACTTT.